One TCR beta chain is described in this entry. The V end lost 8 bases, the J end lost 6 bases, and 11 bases lay between the germline ends. CDR3 length: 13 residues. Germline assignment: CDR1 MNHEY and CDR2 SVGAGI. This entry comes from a study of blood T cell repertoires in COVID-19. The wider study: Acute and convalescent COVID-19 samples came from the United States, Italy and Spain.

Original data processing: By means of reference gene primer amplification, nucleated cell counts were estimated. Here immunoSEQ multiplex PCR was the method, and the copy in TCRdb shows in-frame clones only, minus some. The V and J calls and clone size were taken over from that table, and D and trimming were inferred from the DNA. The table includes about 260,000 clones, 70% to 90% detected once. Sample: peripheral blood. This TCR was sampled from a woman aged 60-75 years with COVID-19, enrolled during active disease. The chain employs TRBV6-5 and TRBJ1-6; D ambiguous. CDR3 in DNA: TGTGCCAGCTCTATGGGCAGTAATTCACCCCTCCACTTT. Protein product: CASSMGSNSPLHF.